The source of this T cell receptor beta chain is a study of blood T cell repertoires in COVID-19. In the study overall: The United States, Italy and Spain were the sources of the acute and convalescent COVID-19 samples. T cells, B-cell-depleted T cells, or PBMCs provided the cDNA or gDNA that served as material.

CDR1 and CDR2 (germline): LGHNA, YSLEER. V dropped 1 base and J dropped 10; count of bases not matched to a gene: 10. The CDR3 covers 16 residues. In the original analysis: Amplification from reference gene primers served as the basis for estimated nucleated cell counts. Method: immunoSEQ multiplex PCR; TCRdb's copy keeps in-frame clones and lacks some. V, J and clone size are taken as reported in that table, and D and trimming were inferred from the DNA itself. This table holds approximately 220,000 clones, roughly 80% found once. This clonotype was obtained from an elderly woman with acute or convalescent COVID-19. The chain recombines TRBV4-3 with TRBJ1-6, with 7 bases fitting TRBD1. Sequencing was done on a sample of peripheral blood. The CDR3 reads CASSQAPGGPRSPLHF. The CDR3 region has the DNA TGCGCCAGCAGCCAAGCACCAGGGGGGCCGCGCTCACCCCTCCACTTT.